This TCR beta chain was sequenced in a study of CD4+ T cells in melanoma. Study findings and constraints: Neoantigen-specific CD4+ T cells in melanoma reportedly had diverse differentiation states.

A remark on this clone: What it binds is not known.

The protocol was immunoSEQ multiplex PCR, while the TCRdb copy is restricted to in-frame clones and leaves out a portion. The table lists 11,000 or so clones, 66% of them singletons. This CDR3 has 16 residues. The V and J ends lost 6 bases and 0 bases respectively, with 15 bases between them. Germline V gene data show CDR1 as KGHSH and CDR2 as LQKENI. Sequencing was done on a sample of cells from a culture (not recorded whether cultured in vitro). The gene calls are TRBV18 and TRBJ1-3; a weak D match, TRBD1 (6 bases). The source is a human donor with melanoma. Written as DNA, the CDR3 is TGTGCCAGCTCCCGAACGGGACACCGCTCTGGAAACACCATATATTTT. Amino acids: CASSRTGHRSGNTIYF.